This TCR beta chain emerged from a study of cytomegalovirus exposure and HLA in healthy donors. Overall study: Earlier sequencing of approximately 200 million T cells yielded 100 million to 120 million unique TCR beta sequences. Study conclusions and caveats: What a later analysis reportedly showed was that an Asian-associated ancestry cluster had fewer N-insertions than the roughly 670-donor mean. The productive fraction for most TCR beta V segments was about 87% or about 30% in an earlier analysis.

This PCR relied on a set of 60 Vbeta primers and 13 Jbeta primers. Clones were sequenced by immunoSEQ multiplex PCR, and TCRdb holds only the in-frame ones, with some missing. The repertoire holds 120,000 or so clones, 60% to 85% seen once, with 2.5% to 3% in the top ten. Remarks on this clone: What it recognizes is unknown.

The clonotype originates from a woman aged 40-49 years in good health and CMV-seropositive. Sequenced input: PBMCs.

The CDR3 DNA reads as TGCAGCGTTGATGGGGGACAGGTCAATGAGCAGTTCTTC. Its translation: CSVDGGQVNEQFF. The chain has TRBV29-1 and TRBJ2-1; 8 positions agree with TRBD1. The trim removed 3 bases at V and 6 bases at J, leaving 4 bases unmatched. From germline, CDR1 is SQVTM and CDR2 ANQGSEA. The length of the CDR3 is 13 residues.